These 23 T cell receptor beta chains originate from one sample sequenced in a study of Tregs in tolerant kidney transplant recipients. Libraries were prepared by immunoSEQ multiplex PCR; TCRdb keeps only in-frame clonotypes and omits some of them. The sample lists more than 60,000 clones; 70% to 90% were seen once. The sample was Tregs from blood, taken before the transplant. All receptors come from a human donor who received a combined kidney and bone marrow transplant.

This clone was observed a handful of times. This sequence joins TRBV5-1 and TRBJ1-1; no clear D. V dropped 3 bases and J dropped 5 bases, with 11 bases sitting between them. Germline lookup yields CDR1 SGHRS and CDR2 YFSETQ. The CDR3 is 13 amino acids. The CDR3 loop reads CASSSDSGTEAFF. CDR3 DNA sequence: TGCGCCAGCAGCTCCGACTCGGGGACTGAAGCTTTCTTT.

In DNA form, the CDR3 reads TGTGCCAGCAGTTTTAGAAGCGGGAGAGGACGGCGGGAGACCCAGTACTTC. Protein sequence: CASSFRSGRGRRETQYF. The V gene is TRBV28, the J gene TRBJ2-5; TRBD2 aligns across 8 bases. V dropped 3 bases and J dropped 5; count of bases not matched to a gene: 14. CDR1 is MDHEN, CDR2 SYDVKM, per germline. The CDR3 is 17 amino acids. Full variable domain (rest looked up from reference TRBV28 and TRBJ2-5): DVKVTQSSRYLVKRTGEKVFLECVQDMDHENMFWYRQDPGLGLRLIYFSYDVKMKEKGDIPEGYSVSREKKERFSLILESASTNQTSMYLCASSFRSGRGRRETQYFGPGTRLLVL.

The chain has TRBV25-1 and TRBJ1-1; D ambiguous. CDR1 is MGHDK and CDR2 is SYGVNS in the germline V gene. Trimming cost V 1 base and J 9 bases, with 9 bases left between them. The CDR3 contains 12 residues. DNA for the CDR3: TGTGCCAGCAGTGAATTGGTTACGCAAGCTTTCTTT. Translating gives CASSELVTQAFF.

This rearrangement joins TRBV4-1 to TRBJ2-5; 11 bases agree with TRBD2. The end of the DNA is better explained by TRBJ2-7, so the J call may be wrong. The CDR3 consists of 15 residues. The V gene's germline CDR1 is MGHRA and CDR2 YSYEKL. CDR3 loop: CASRPTSGGPYEQYF. The CDR3 DNA sequence: TGCGCCAGCAGACCTACTAGCGGGGGACCCTACGAGCAGTACTTC.

This clone was detected a few times. V gene TRBV19 combines with J gene TRBJ2-3; D is perhaps TRBD2 (6 bases). V gave up 7 bases and J gave up 1 base, with 9 bases separating them. Germline lookup yields CDR1 LNHDA and CDR2 SQIVND (reference sequence). The CDR3 spans 13 residues. The CDR3 reads CASNERGTDTQYF. CDR3 coding DNA: TGTGCCAGTAACGAGCGGGGCACAGATACGCAGTATTTT.

The chain joins TRBV11-3 to TRBJ2-2, with 7 bases identical to TRBD2. This CDR3 spans 15 amino acids. CDR1 SGHNT and CDR2 YENEEA come from the germline V gene. J lost 0 bases, V lost 6 bases, and 4 bases had no gene match. The CDR3 sequence is CASSSAGANTGELFF. CDR3 nucleotide sequence: TGTGCCAGCAGTTCGGCGGGGGCGAACACCGGGGAGCTGTTTTTT.

The rearrangement joins TRBV7-9 to TRBJ2-7; no reliable D call. V was cut by 4 bases and J by 0 bases, with 16 bases left in between. Germline CDR1 and CDR2: SEHNR and FQNEAQ (reference sequence). There are 16 residues in the CDR3. The CDR3 reads CASSSIRTGYSYEQYF. The DNA of the CDR3 is TGTGCCAGCAGCTCAATACGGACCGGTTACTCCTACGAGCAGTACTTC. Looking up the rest from reference TRBV7-9 and TRBJ2-7 gives the full variable domain: DTGVSQNPRHKITKRGQNVTFRCDPISEHNRLYWYRQTLGQGPEFLTYFQNEAQLEKSRLLSDRFSAERPKGSFSTLEIQRTEQGDSAMYLCASSSIRTGYSYEQYFGPGTRLTVT.

J is TRBJ1-2 and V is TRBV5-1; D call uncertain. This CDR3 has 12 residues. V shed 0 bases and J shed 10 bases, with 10 bases lying between them. Germline V gene sequence: CDR1 SGHRS, CDR2 YFSETQ. The CDR3 sequence is CASSLDSGSYTF. As DNA, the CDR3 is TGCGCCAGCAGCTTGGACAGTGGGTCCTACACCTTC.

Concerning this clone itself: Other DNA sequences in the same sample also yield this CDR3. This rearrangement joins TRBV7-2 to TRBJ2-2, with 7 bases fitting TRBD2. The J segment lost 2 bases and the V segment lost 3 bases, leaving 6 bases of the junction unmatched. The CDR3 has 16 residues. The germline V gene encodes CDR1 SGHTA and CDR2 FQGNSA. The CDR3 nucleotides read TGTGCCAGCAGCTTGGGGCTAGCGGTTAACACCGGGGAGCTGTTTTTT. Its translation: CASSLGLAVNTGELFF. The variable domain in full, with the rest retrieved from reference TRBV7-2 and TRBJ2-2, is GAGVSQSPSNKVTEKGKDVELRCDPISGHTALYWYRQSLGQGLEFLIYFQGNSAPDKSGLPSDRFSAERTGGSVSTLTIQRTQQEDSAVYLCASSLGLAVNTGELFFGEGSRLTVL.

This chain joins TRBV7-8 and TRBJ2-7; TRBD1 or TRBD2 may be the D gene (5 bases each). The length of the CDR3 is 14 residues. Germline CDR1 SGHVS, CDR2 FQNEAQ. The germline V and J ends were trimmed by 1 base and 5 bases, with 12 bases remaining between them. In nucleotides, the CDR3 is TGTGCCAGCAGCTTAGTGGGGCCGAGGGACGAGCAGTACTTC. Its translation: CASSLVGPRDEQYF.

This rearrangement joins TRBV4-3 to TRBJ1-2; D possibly corresponds to TRBD1 (5 bases). The V end was cut by 3 bases, the J end by 2 bases, with 7 bases between. Germline assignment: CDR1 LGHNA and CDR2 YSLEER. This CDR3 contains 13 residues. The CDR3 reads CASSQGGNYGYTF. CDR3 nucleotides: TGCGCCAGCAGCCAGGGGGGGAACTATGGCTACACCTTC.

This clone showed up just a few times. The chain combines TRBV7-2 with TRBJ2-2; 13 bases are shared with TRBD2. From germline, CDR1 is SGHTA and CDR2 FQGNSA. The CDR3 loop spans 18 amino acids. V shed 1 base, J shed 2 bases, and the junction held 4 bases outside the gene matches. The CDR3: CASSLEGLAGRNTGELFF. CDR3 bases: TGTGCCAGCAGCTTAGAGGGACTAGCGGGAAGAAACACCGGGGAGCTGTTTTTT.

This clone was observed a few times. The rearrangement joins TRBV27 to TRBJ2-5, with D possibly matching TRBD2 (5 bases). Germline lookup yields CDR1 MNHEY and CDR2 SMNVEV (reference sequence). Trimming took 3 bases from V and 1 from J, leaving 15 bases between them. The CDR3 is made up of 16 amino acids. The CDR3 here is CASSFVGKRLQETQYF. The CDR3 region has the DNA TGTGCCAGCAGTTTTGTCGGGAAGAGGCTCCAAGAGACCCAGTACTTC.

This chain connects TRBV7-2 to TRBJ2-7; 7 bases line up with TRBD2. Trimming removed 5 bases from V and 1 base from J; junction bases left unmatched: 11. Germline CDR1 reads SGHTA; CDR2 reads FQGNSA. The CDR3 runs 16 residues. The CDR3 DNA reads as TGTGCCAGCAGCCTCATTGGGGGAGGGGAATCCTACGAGCAGTACTTC. This codes for CASSLIGGGESYEQYF.

V usage is TRBV7-2 and J usage is TRBJ2-5, with 9 positions matching TRBD2. V lost 5 bases to trimming and J lost 4 bases; unmatched junction nucleotides: 11. Germline assignment: CDR1 SGHTA and CDR2 FQGNSA. CDR3 length: 16 amino acids. CDR3 sequence reads: CASSRTPSGKAETQYF. DNA of the CDR3: TGTGCCAGCAGCCGGACCCCTAGCGGGAAAGCAGAGACCCAGTACTTC.

The chain employs TRBV2 and TRBJ2-1; D is perhaps TRBD2 (6 bases). Germline-derived CDR1 and CDR2 are SNHLY and FYNNEI. CDR3 length: 13 amino acids. The germline V and J ends were trimmed by 6 bases and 0 bases, with 6 bases remaining between them. The CDR3, as DNA: TGTGCCAGCAGGGGGGGCTCCTACAATGAGCAGTTCTTC. It specifies CASRGGSYNEQFF.

This clone was observed once. The gene calls are TRBV19 and TRBJ1-1; D is possibly TRBD1 (5 bases). The V gene lost 8 bases and the J gene lost 1 base, with 11 bases spanning the gap. Germline V gene sequence: CDR1 LNHDA, CDR2 SQIVND (reference sequence). The CDR3 contains 13 residues. Here the CDR3 DNA reads TGTGCCAGTGTCGGGGCGGAGAACACTGAAGCTTTCTTT. Its protein product is CASVGAENTEAFF.

In its sample, this clone was seen once. The chain combines TRBV11-2 with TRBJ2-3; D remains ambiguous. This CDR3 is built from 17 residues. Trimming removed 1 base at V and 2 bases at J, with 16 bases between. Germline V gene sequence: CDR1 SGHAT, CDR2 FQNNGV. CDR3 loop: CASSLGVRPTDTDTQYF. The CDR3 nucleotides read TGTGCCAGCAGCTTAGGGGTGCGGCCAACCGACACAGATACGCAGTATTTT. The full variable domain, its missing parts supplied by reference TRBV11-2 and TRBJ2-3, is EAGVAQSPRYKIIEKRQSVAFWCNPISGHATLYWYQQILGQGPKLLIQFQNNGVVDDSQLPKDRFSAERLKGVDSTLKIQPAKLEDSAVYLCASSLGVRPTDTDTQYFGPGTRLTVL.

This chain uses TRBV28 with TRBJ1-5, with unresolved D. The CDR3 is made up of 12 amino acids. V was shortened by 2 bases and J by 4 bases, with 3 bases between the two germline ends. The germline V gene has CDR1 MDHEN and CDR2 SYDVKM. The CDR3 DNA sequence: TGTGCCAGCAGTTTAGGGAATCAGCCCCAGCATTTT. The encoded protein is CASSLGNQPQHF.

The rearrangement links TRBV4-3 to TRBJ2-5; 7 nucleotides align to TRBD1. The germline CDR1 and CDR2 sequences are LGHNA and YSLEER. J gave up 8 bases and V 1 base, and 10 bases lay outside the gene matches. The CDR3 loop spans 15 amino acids. CDR3 DNA: TGCGCCAGCAGCCAAGGAGGGGGCGGACCAGGAACCCAGTACTTC. It specifies CASSQGGGGPGTQYF.

By share, this clone counts as medium-sized (0.01 to 0.1%). V gene TRBV11-2 combines with J gene TRBJ2-7; D may be TRBD2 (6 bases). The germline V gene encodes CDR1 SGHAT and CDR2 FQNNGV. This CDR3 is built from 13 residues. The germline V and J ends were trimmed by 5 bases and 9 bases, with 17 bases remaining between them. DNA of the CDR3: TGTGCCAGCAGCAAGCGGGCCTTGACGGGGCAGTACTTC. Amino acids: CASSKRALTGQYF.

The chain uses TRBV28 and TRBJ2-7; TRBD2 matches at 12 bases. Germline V CDR1 and CDR2: MDHEN, SYDVKM. CDR3 length equals 16 residues. V gave up 2 bases and J gave up 2 bases; unmatched junction bases: 4. CDR3 residues: CASSLTGLAGTYEQYF. CDR3 coding DNA: TGTGCCAGCAGTTTAACCGGACTAGCGGGAACCTACGAGCAGTACTTC.

For this clone: Other DNA variants within this sample encode the same CDR3. The chain has TRBV18 and TRBJ1-1, with TRBD1 as a possible D gene (6 bases). Germline V CDR1 and CDR2: KGHSH, LQKENI. V was shortened by 3 bases and J by 3 bases, with 8 bases between the two germline ends. The CDR3 totals 13 residues. The CDR3 DNA follows: TGTGCCAGCTCACCCGACAGGCACACTGAAGCTTTCTTT. Amino acids: CASSPDRHTEAFF.